These T cell receptor beta chains were read from a single sample in a study of blood T cell repertoires in COVID-19. Profiled with immunoSEQ multiplex PCR; TCRdb holds only in-frame clones, not every one. The repertoire holds 200,000 to 250,000 clones, with around nine tenths as singletons. The specimen was peripheral blood. Receptors originate from a man aged 50 or older with COVID-19, enrolled during active disease. The CDR3 runs from the conserved cysteine through the conserved F or W. The D gene is left open where the match is weak. Some rows mark clone size as missing; the rest say once, few, many or name a class of expanded clone.

V	D	J	size	CDR3	DNA
TRBV9	TRBD2	TRBJ2-2	-	CASSVGLAGVEELFF	TGTGCCAGCAGCGTAGGACTAGCGGGAGTTGAGGAGCTGTTTTTT
TRBV5-5	TRBD1	TRBJ1-1	-	CASSLGTGRIPYTEAFF	TGTGCCAGCAGCCTAGGGACAGGGAGAATACCGTACACTGAAGCTTTCTTT
TRBV7-4	TRBD1	TRBJ1-4	-	CARSRQGLGEKLFF	TGTGCCAGATCCCGACAGGGCCTTGGGGAAAAACTGTTTTTT
TRBV11-2	TRBD1	TRBJ2-1	-	CASSKSGTGGYNEQFF	TGTGCCAGCAGCAAGTCCGGGACAGGGGGTTACAATGAGCAGTTCTTC
TRBV9	TRBD2	TRBJ2-7	-	CASSVGGTAAYEQYF	TGTGCCAGCAGCGTCGGGGGGACCGCCGCCTACGAGCAGTACTTC
TRBV21-1	-	TRBJ2-3	-	CASSKAGSGGGTDTQYF	TGTGCCAGCAGCAAAGCGGGCAGCGGGGGTGGGACAGATACGCAGTATTTT
TRBV7-7	TRBD1	TRBJ1-1	few	CASSSTGGLNTEAFF	TGTGCTAGCAGCTCGACAGGGGGCCTGAACACTGAAGCTTTCTTT
TRBV6-5	-	TRBJ1-4	-	CASSYSLPTNEKLFF	TGTGCCAGCAGTTACTCCCTCCCAACTAATGAAAAACTGTTTTTT
TRBV5-1	-	TRBJ2-7	-	CASSLATGGTYEQYF	TGCGCCAGCAGCTTGGCGACAGGAGGTACCTACGAGCAGTACTTC
TRBV20-1	TRBD1	TRBJ2-7	few	CSASKPRGQGVPYEQYF	TGCAGTGCTAGTAAGCCTCGTGGACAGGGGGTTCCCTACGAGCAGTACTTC
TRBV2	TRBD1	TRBJ2-7	-	CASSEAIQGRTHF	TGTGCCAGCAGTGAAGCGATACAGGGGAGAACGCACTTC
TRBV7-9	TRBD1	TRBJ2-3	-	CASSTTGTGGAGRVAFADTQYF	TGTGCCAGCAGCACCACCGGGACAGGGGGTGCCGGTCGGGTGGCGTTCGCAGATACGCAGTATTTT
TRBV7-9	-	TRBJ2-7	-	CASSFGVKDTKDKQYF	TGTGCCAGCAGCTTTGGGGTAAAGGATACTAAGGACAAGCAGTACTTC
TRBV30	-	TRBJ1-3	-	CAWSVQQPNFGNTIYF	TGTGCCTGGAGTGTACAGCAGCCCAACTTTGGAAACACCATATATTTT
TRBV27	TRBD1	TRBJ2-3	-	CASSSMGQREDTQYF	TGTGCCAGCAGTTCTATGGGACAGAGGGAAGATACGCAGTATTTT
TRBV7-2	TRBD2	TRBJ2-7	-	CASSLSSTSGVYEQYF	TGTGCCAGCAGCTTATCGTCGACTAGCGGAGTCTACGAGCAGTACTTC
TRBV30	-	TRBJ1-3	-	CACQGGGSGNTIYF	TGTGCCTGCCAGGGCGGGGGAAGTGGAAACACCATATATTTT
TRBV18	TRBD1	TRBJ2-1	few	CASSLNPAGQGSSYNEQFF	TGTGCCAGCTCACTAAACCCGGCAGGACAGGGGAGCTCCTACAATGAGCAGTTCTTC
TRBV19	TRBD1	TRBJ2-7	few	CASSGTANSYEQYF	TGTGCCAGTTCCGGGACAGCAAACTCCTACGAGCAGTACTTC
TRBV5-6	TRBD1	TRBJ1-2	-	CASSPMGTGDYGYTF	TGTGCCAGCAGCCCTATGGGGACAGGGGACTATGGCTACACCTTC
TRBV6-1	-	TRBJ1-1	many	CASSDVTAEAFF	TGTGCCAGCAGTGATGTTACAGCTGAAGCTTTCTTT
TRBV6-2/TRBV6-3	-	TRBJ2-1	-	CASSYITLRGARPSYNEQFF	TGTGCCAGCAGTTACATAACCCTCCGGGGGGCCCGTCCTTCCTACAATGAGCAGTTCTTC
TRBV7-7	-	TRBJ2-2	-	CASSLVLNTGELFF	TGTGCCAGCAGCTTAGTTCTGAACACCGGGGAGCTGTTTTTT
TRBV7-2	-	TRBJ1-6	-	CASSSLPSGRSPLHF	TGTGCCAGCAGCTCACTTCCTTCCGGGAGATCACCCCTCCACTTT
TRBV21-1	-	TRBJ2-5	-	CASSKAVENPFREETQYF	TGTGCCAGCAGCAAAGCGGTCGAGAATCCTTTTCGTGAAGAGACCCAGTACTTC
TRBV19	-	TRBJ1-1	-	CASSITLNTEAFF	TGTGCCAGTAGTATAACACTGAACACTGAAGCTTTCTTT
TRBV7-9	TRBD1	TRBJ2-3	-	CASSNRTGYTDTQYF	TGTGCCAGCAGCAACAGGACAGGTTACACAGATACGCAGTATTTT
TRBV29-1	-	TRBJ2-2	-	CSARTANTGELFF	TGCAGCGCTCGGACTGCGAACACCGGGGAGCTGTTTTTT
TRBV30	-	TRBJ1-2	-	CAWSLGDFYGYTF	TGTGCCTGGAGTTTAGGGGATTTCTATGGCTACACCTTC
TRBV12-3/TRBV12-4	-	TRBJ1-1	-	CASTALPGTEAFF	TGTGCCAGCACCGCGCTACCTGGCACTGAAGCTTTCTTT